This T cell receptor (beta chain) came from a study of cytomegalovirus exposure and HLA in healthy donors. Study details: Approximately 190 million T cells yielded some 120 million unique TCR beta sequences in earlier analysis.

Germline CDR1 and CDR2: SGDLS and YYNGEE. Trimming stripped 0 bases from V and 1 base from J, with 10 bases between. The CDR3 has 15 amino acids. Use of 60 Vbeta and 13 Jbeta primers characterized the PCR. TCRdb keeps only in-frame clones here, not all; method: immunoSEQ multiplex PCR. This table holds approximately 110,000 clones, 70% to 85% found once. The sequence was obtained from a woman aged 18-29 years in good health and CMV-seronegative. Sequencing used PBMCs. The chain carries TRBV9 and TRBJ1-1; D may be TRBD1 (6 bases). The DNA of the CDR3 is TGTGCCAGCAGCGTAGAGGGCAGGGGGAACACTGAAGCTTTCTTT. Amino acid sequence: CASSVEGRGNTEAFF.